The 14 T cell receptor beta chains in this list originate from one sample, sequenced in a study of blood T cells in healthy people across ages. Using a J-beta primer mix together with a sample-barcoded 5' primer, a second PCR was run for 7 to 11 cycles. TCRdb analysed the 5' RACE reads with MiXCR anew, one entry per CDR3 protein. The sample lists roughly 700,000 distinct CDR3 sequences, roughly 32% occurring once. Sequenced input: blood. All receptors derive from a woman over 75 in good health.

As to this clonotype: The junction differs from germline at one of its ends, possibly a read error. The chain links TRBV27 to TRBJ2-1; 8 bases are shared with TRBD2. CDR3 length equals 14 residues. Germline V gene sequence: CDR1 MNHEY, CDR2 SMNVEV (reference sequence). Here the CDR3 reads CASTRLAGGNEQYF. CDR3 sequence (DNA): TGTGCCAGCACCCGACTGGCGGGGGGTAATGAGCAGTACTTT.

This clonotype was seen many times. The J gene is TRBJ2-3, the V gene TRBV29-1; 10 bases are a match to TRBD2. In germline, CDR1 is SQVTM, CDR2 ANQGSEA. J was trimmed by 0 bases and V by 5 bases; bases with no gene match: 2. The CDR3 consists of 14 residues. CDR3 protein: CSVPAGGSTDTQYF. The CDR3 nucleotides read TGCAGCGTTCCAGCGGGGGGGAGCACAGATACGCAGTATTTT.

The gene calls are TRBV6-6 and TRBJ2-4, with D possibly matching TRBD2 (6 bases). TRBJ2-7 explains the end of the DNA better; the J call may be wrong. CDR1 and CDR2 (germline): MNHNY, SVGAGI (reference sequence). The CDR3 length is 14 residues. The DNA for the CDR3 is TGTGCCAGCCGACCCGGAGGGCTTCTCGGCGAGCAGTACTTC. This encodes CASRPGGLLGEQYF.

This clonotype was found many times. V and J are TRBV5-4 and TRBJ2-7; TRBD2 aligns across 9 bases. The V gene end was trimmed by 4 bases and the J gene end by 3 bases; junction bases not matched to a gene: 8. Per germline, CDR1 SGHNT and CDR2 YYREEE (reference sequence). The CDR3 runs 15 residues. The CDR3 DNA reads as TGTGCCAGCAGCCCCCCAGCGGGGGGAAACTACGAGCAGTACTTC. It is translated as CASSPPAGGNYEQYF.

As concerns this clonotype: A clone one base away is much larger, so this may be a read error. The gene calls are TRBV7-2 and TRBJ2-1; no clear D gene. The CDR3 length is 12 residues. Germline CDR1 is SGHTA and CDR2 is FQGNSA. Trimming cost V 5 bases and J 13 bases, with 15 bases left between them. CDR3 in amino acids: CASSPTEETQFF. The CDR3 nucleotides read TGTGCCAGCAGCCCGACGGAAGAGACCCAGTTCTTC. Complete variable domain (other parts from reference TRBV7-2 and TRBJ2-1): GAGVSQSPSNKVTEKGKDVELRCDPISGHTALYWYRQSLGQGLEFLIYFQGNSAPDKSGLPSDRFSAERTGGSVSTLTIQRTQQEDSAVYLCASSPTEETQFFGPGTRLTVL.

The sample holds a few counts of this clonotype. The chain joins TRBV7-2 to TRBJ2-5; TRBD2 matches 7 bases. Germline CDR1 SGHTA, CDR2 FQGNSA. V shed 2 bases, J shed 11 bases, and the junction held 17 bases outside the gene matches. This CDR3 comprises 16 residues. The DNA for the CDR3 is TGTGCCAGCAGCTTATTCGGGGGGAACCTTTACAATGAGCAGTACTTC. Its translation is CASSLFGGNLYNEQYF.

A word on this clonotype: Being one base from a much bigger clone, this may be a read error. The V gene is TRBV6-2 or TRBV6-3, the J gene TRBJ1-2, with D possibly TRBD1 on 5 matching bases. The CDR3 has 12 residues. CDR1 MNHEY and CDR2 SVGEGT come from the germline V gene. The ends were cut back, 6 bases at V and 7 bases at J, with 12 bases in the middle. Written as DNA, the CDR3 is TGTGCCAGCAGACCGACAGCGTTTGGCTACACCTTC. This translates into CASRPTAFGYTF.

Notes on this clonotype: A much larger clone is a single base away; this may be a read error. This chain links TRBV7-2 with TRBJ1-6; D gene unclear. This CDR3 has 15 residues. The germline CDR1 and CDR2 sequences are SGHTA and FQGNSA. CDR3 loop: CASSVLGRGNPPLHF. CDR3 coding DNA: TGTGCCAGCAGCGTCTTGGGGAGAGGTAATCCACCCCTCCACTTT.

V usage is TRBV7-9 and J usage is TRBJ2-5; a possible D gene is TRBD1 (6 bases). The V and J ends lost 5 bases and 2 bases respectively, with 15 bases between them. The V gene's germline CDR1 is SEHNR and CDR2 FQNEAQ (reference sequence). This CDR3 is built from 15 residues. The CDR3 nucleotides read TGTGCCAGCAGCCGCATCAGGGGACCACAAGAGACCCAGTACTTC. Translating gives CASSRIRGPQETQYF.

This clonotype was counted ten times or more. This chain uses TRBV6-6 with TRBJ2-3, with 9 bases aligning to TRBD1. V trimming: 5 bases; J trimming: 4 bases; junction bases outside the gene matches: 7. Germline V lookup: CDR1 MNHNY, CDR2 SVGAGI (reference sequence). The CDR3 is 15 amino acids. The CDR3 DNA reads TGTGCCAGCAGTCCACAGGGGGCGGAATCAGATACGCAGTATTTT. Translated, it gives CASSPQGAESDTQYF.

In regard to this clonotype: This CDR3 is missing its conserved last phenylalanine or tryptophan, likely due to a read error. Because the CDR3's place on the DNA is in doubt, the DNA is left out and the CDR3 is given as listed by TCRdb. The gene calls are TRBV12-3 or TRBV12-4 and TRBJ2-3; the table's TRBD2 call for D was not verified on the DNA. The CDR3 sequence runs 15 residues, both termini included. The CDR3 protein is CASSLARVGGDVEYS.

As concerns this clonotype: A much larger clone is a single base away; this may be a read error. The chain combines TRBV20-1 with TRBJ1-2; TRBD1 matches at 8 bases. Unmatched junction bases numbered 15, after V lost 0 bases and J lost 6 bases. This CDR3 region has 17 residues. The germline V gene encodes CDR1 DFQATT and CDR2 SNEGSKA (reference sequence). The CDR3 sequence is CSARDPGLSGTGHGYTF. The CDR3 DNA follows: TGCAGTGCTAGAGATCCGGGTCTCTCCGGGACAGGACATGGCTACACCTTC.

The table lists this clonotype with a few counts. The chain recombines TRBV18 with TRBJ1-1; TRBD1 matches at 7 bases. The CDR3 contains 16 residues. Trimming cost V 1 base and J 1 base; bases outside gene matches: 6. Germline assignment: CDR1 KGHSH and CDR2 LQKENI. CDR3 amino acids: CASSPRDHRGNTEAFF. For the CDR3, the DNA is TGTGCCAGCTCACCACGGGATCACAGGGGGAACACTGAAGCTTTCTTT. The whole variable domain, remainder taken from reference TRBV18 and TRBJ1-1, is NAGVMQNPRHLVRRRGQEARLRCSPMKGHSHVYWYRQLPEEGLKFMVYLQKENIIDESGMPKERFSAEFPKEGPSILRIQQVVRGDSAAYFCASSPRDHRGNTEAFFGQGTRLTVV.

The sample holds many counts of this clonotype. The CDR3 DNA is TGTGCCAGCAGCCCCCGGATCAGGAAAATGAGCACAGATACGCAGTATTTT. As protein: CASSPRIRKMSTDTQYF. The chain links TRBV11-1 to TRBJ2-3; D not certain. Trimming removed 5 bases from V and 0 bases from J, with 18 bases in between. From germline, CDR1 is SGHAT and CDR2 FQDESV (reference sequence). The CDR3 loop spans 17 amino acids.